What follows are 32 T cell receptor beta chains derived from one specimen sequenced in a study of post-analysis software for immune sequencing data. Findings and limits, study-wide: Relative to controls, patients had about 5 TRBV segments at higher frequency, with TRBV5-6, TRBV5-1 and TRBV20-1 among these.

No antigen has been assigned to these receptors. Unique molecular identifiers were built into the TCR beta cDNA libraries. A single record per CDR3 protein comes from TCRdb applying MiXCR to the PCR reads. The sample holds hundreds of thousands of distinct CDR3 sequences, around 40% seen once. The specimen was blood. The receptors originated from a girl aged 10 to 17 with multiple sclerosis.

The V gene is TRBV7-3, the J gene TRBJ2-4, with 7 nucleotides matching TRBD2. The CDR3 runs 13 residues. With V trimmed by 4 bases and J by 9 bases, 6 bases remained unmatched. The germline gives CDR1 SGHTA, CDR2 FQGTGA. The CDR3 DNA sequence: TGTGCCAGCAGCTCTGCGGGCGGGGGCATTCAGTACTTC. Translation gives CASSSAGGGIQYF. Full variable domain (rest looked up from reference TRBV7-3 and TRBJ2-4): GAGVSQTPSNKVTEKGKYVELRCDPISGHTALYWYRQSLGQGPEFLIYFQGTGAADDSGLPNDRFFAVRPEGSVSTLKIQRTERGDSAVYLCASSSAGGGIQYFGAGTRLSVL.

This clonotype was counted a few times. The V gene is TRBV9, the J gene TRBJ2-1, with 11 bases identical to TRBD2. J lost 8 bases, V lost 3 bases, and 4 bases had no gene match. Germline V lookup: CDR1 SGDLS, CDR2 YYNGEE. The CDR3 loop spans 14 amino acids. Written as DNA, the CDR3 is TGTGCCAGCAGCGCTAGCGGGAGGCGGGATGAGCAGTTCTTC. Translating gives CASSASGRRDEQFF.

This sequence joins TRBV29-1 and TRBJ2-7; D is possibly TRBD1 or TRBD2 (5 bases each). The CDR3 consists of 12 residues. V gave up 4 bases and J gave up 4 bases, with 11 bases separating them. Germline loops: CDR1 SQVTM, CDR2 ANQGSEA. The CDR3: CSVGEGLYEQYF. The CDR3 bases are TGCAGCGTTGGCGAGGGGCTGTACGAGCAGTACTTC.

The chain carries TRBV20-1 and TRBJ1-5; the D gene is possibly TRBD1 (5 bases). The CDR3 is made up of 14 amino acids. Per germline, CDR1 DFQATT and CDR2 SNEGSKA (reference sequence). Trimming removed 3 bases from V and 4 bases from J, with 13 bases in between. Written as DNA, the CDR3 is TGCAGTGCTAGGGGGACGGCTGAGAATCAGCCCCAGCATTTT. This sequence encodes CSARGTAENQPQHF.

This clonotype has more than one count but fewer than ten. The chain couples TRBV20-1 to TRBJ2-7; D is perhaps TRBD1 (6 bases). The germline CDR1 and CDR2 sequences are DFQATT and SNEGSKA (reference sequence). This CDR3 has 15 residues. The V end was cut by 2 bases, the J end by 1 base, with 15 bases between. CDR3: CSARPPDRYSYEQYF. The CDR3 bases are TGCAGTGCTAGACCTCCGGACAGATATTCCTACGAGCAGTACTTC.

This clonotype turned up a few times. The genes are TRBV25-1 and TRBJ1-2; D not resolved. Germline assignment: CDR1 MGHDK and CDR2 SYGVNS. Trimming left V 5 bases short and J 6 bases short, with 16 bases between. The CDR3 totals 14 residues. In DNA, the CDR3 is TGTGCCAGCAGTAATGGGAGGCCCCTTGATGGCTACACCTTC. Its protein product is CASSNGRPLDGYTF.

This clonotype has more than one count but fewer than ten. V is TRBV12-3 or TRBV12-4 and J is TRBJ2-7, with a possible D match to TRBD1 (6 bases). CDR3 length: 13 amino acids. V was shortened by 6 bases and J by 6 bases, with 15 bases between the two germline ends. The CDR3 DNA reads as TGTGCCAGCAGCATGGGGGCAGGTGCCGAGCAGTACTTC. Translated, it gives CASSMGAGAEQYF.

This clonotype was recorded a few times. This chain connects TRBV10-3 to TRBJ1-1; TRBD1 matches 11 bases. The germline gives CDR1 ENHRY, CDR2 SYGVKD. The CDR3 extends over 14 amino acids. The trim removed 6 bases at V and 3 bases at J, leaving 3 bases unmatched. CDR3 nucleotide sequence: TGTGCCATCAGGGGACAGGGGGGGGACACTGAAGCTTTCTTT. Translated: CAIRGQGGDTEAFF.

This chain links TRBV7-2 with TRBJ2-1, with D possibly being TRBD2 (6 bases). The CDR3 runs to 14 residues. The germline gives CDR1 SGHTA, CDR2 FQGNSA. V shed 0 bases and J shed 7 bases, with 10 bases lying between them. CDR3 residues: CASSLAQTRNEQFF. DNA of the CDR3: TGTGCCAGCAGCTTAGCCCAGACTAGGAATGAGCAGTTCTTC. The full variable domain, in which reference TRBV7-2 and TRBJ2-1 provide the parts outside the CDR3, is GAGVSQSPSNKVTEKGKDVELRCDPISGHTALYWYRQSLGQGLEFLIYFQGNSAPDKSGLPSDRFSAERTGGSVSTLTIQRTQQEDSAVYLCASSLAQTRNEQFFGPGTRLTVL.

V usage is TRBV6-5 and J usage is TRBJ2-3; maybe TRBD1 (6 bases). Per the germline V gene, CDR1 is MNHEY and CDR2 is SVGAGI. The V and J ends lost 2 bases and 2 bases respectively, with 11 bases between them. The CDR3 is made up of 15 amino acids. The CDR3 bases are TGTGCCAGCAGTTACCGGACAGAAACCACAGATACGCAGTATTTT. This gives the protein CASSYRTETTDTQYF.

This clonotype was found a few times. J is TRBJ1-5 and V is TRBV4-2; weak D call: TRBD1 (5 bases). CDR1 LGHNA and CDR2 YNFKEQ come from the germline V gene. Trimming stripped 0 bases from V and 7 bases from J, with 7 bases between. The CDR3 sequence is 13 residues long. The CDR3 DNA reads TGTGCCAGCAGCCAAGAGGGGGGACAGCCCCAGCATTTT. It is translated as CASSQEGGQPQHF.

A few counts support this clonotype. The gene calls are TRBV6-1 and TRBJ2-6; TRBD2 might be the D (6 bases). V was trimmed by 3 bases and J by 0 bases, leaving 12 bases between them. Germline V gene data show CDR1 as MNHNS and CDR2 as SASEGT. CDR3 length equals 17 residues. In DNA, the CDR3 is TGTGCCAGCAGTGACCCGGGACTCAACTCTGGGGCCAACGTCCTGACTTTC. This gives the protein CASSDPGLNSGANVLTF.

The gene calls are TRBV27 and TRBJ2-5; TRBD1 agrees at 8 bases. The J call is uncertain, as TRBJ2-7 better fits the DNA end. Germline CDR1 and CDR2: MNHEY and SMNVEV (reference sequence). The CDR3 runs to 14 residues. CDR3 protein: CASSLAGGGNEQYF. CDR3 in DNA: TGTGCCAGCAGTTTAGCAGGGGGCGGCAACGAGCAGTACTTC.

This clonotype was seen a few times. CDR3 nucleotides: TGCAGTGCTAGCCTTGCGGGACGTTCGAATGAAAAACTGTTTTTT. Amino acids: CSASLAGRSNEKLFF. This chain joins TRBV20-1 and TRBJ1-4, with D perhaps matching TRBD1 (5 bases). Trimming took 3 bases from V and 5 from J, leaving 16 bases between them. The CDR3 spans 15 residues. CDR1 is DFQATT, CDR2 SNEGSKA, per germline (reference sequence).

This chain links TRBV7-2 with TRBJ2-3; the match to TRBD2 covers 15 bases. There are 17 residues in the CDR3. V lost 5 bases to trimming and J lost 2 bases; unmatched junction nucleotides: 5. Germline V lookup: CDR1 SGHTA, CDR2 FQGNSA. The CDR3, as DNA: TGTGCCAGCAGCCCAGGACTAGCGGGAGGGACCACAGATACGCAGTATTTT. Protein: CASSPGLAGGTTDTQYF.

The chain combines TRBV5-6 with TRBJ2-7, with TRBD1 as a possible D gene (6 bases). This CDR3 is built from 14 residues. Trimming took off 4 bases at V and 2 bases at J, with 13 bases between the two ends. Germline V gene lookup returns CDR1 SGHDT and CDR2 YYEEEE. The CDR3 region is CASSLRDNTYEQYF. The CDR3 nucleotides are TGTGCCAGCAGCCTCCGGGACAACACCTACGAGCAGTACTTC.

The chain is built from TRBV7-3 and TRBJ1-2; D is uncertain. CDR1 SGHTA and CDR2 FQGTGA come from the germline V gene. CDR3 size: 12 residues. The V end lost 4 bases, the J end lost 10 bases, and 13 bases lay between the germline ends. CDR3 sequence reads: CASSSDGPDYTF. The CDR3 nucleotides are TGTGCCAGCAGCTCCGACGGACCTGACTACACCTTC.

The chain uses TRBV24-1 and TRBJ1-5; D possibly corresponds to TRBD1 (5 bases). Germline CDR1 reads KGHDR; CDR2 reads SFDVKD. The CDR3 spans 13 residues. Trimming took off 7 bases at V and 1 base at J, with 7 bases between the two ends. The CDR3 DNA follows: TGTGCCACCAGCGGGACGAGCAATCAGCCCCAGCATTTT. This encodes CATSGTSNQPQHF.

As concerns this clonotype: With a much larger clone just one base away, this may be a read error. The chain has TRBV20-1 and TRBJ1-2, with unresolved D. The germline CDR1 and CDR2 sequences are DFQATT and SNEGSKA (reference sequence). The CDR3 sequence is 11 residues long. Trimming removed 0 bases at V and 5 bases at J, with 4 bases between. Here the CDR3 reads CSARERYGYTF. CDR3 in DNA: TGCAGTGCTAGAGAAAGGTATGGCTACACCTTC.

This chain connects TRBV20-1 to TRBJ2-7, with TRBD1 matching over 8 bases. The CDR3 is 13 amino acids. The V and J ends lost 0 bases and 4 bases, in that order; junction bases with no gene match: 2. Germline assignment: CDR1 DFQATT and CDR2 SNEGSKA (reference sequence). The CDR3 protein is CSARDRTGYEQYF. The CDR3 DNA follows: TGCAGTGCTAGAGATCGGACAGGGTACGAGCAGTACTTC.

This chain links TRBV27 with TRBJ1-2, with D unresolved. The CDR3 sequence is 17 residues long. Trimming shortened V by 2 bases and J by 6 bases, and 22 bases separated the two germline ends. Germline lookup yields CDR1 MNHEY and CDR2 SMNVEV (reference sequence). As DNA, the CDR3 is TGTGCCAGCAGTTTAACAGCCGGGAGGGCTCTTGGAGATGGCTACACCTTC. It encodes CASSLTAGRALGDGYTF.

The chain links TRBV10-1 to TRBJ2-1; D is possibly TRBD2 (5 bases). Germline assignment: CDR1 WNHNN and CDR2 SYGVQD (reference sequence). V gave up 6 bases and J gave up 6 bases, with 9 bases separating them. This CDR3 has 12 residues. The CDR3 spells CASREGGNEQFF. For the CDR3, the DNA is TGCGCCAGCAGGGAAGGAGGCAATGAGCAGTTCTTC.

This rearrangement joins TRBV7-8 to TRBJ2-1, with TRBD2 as a possible D gene (6 bases). V was pared by 6 bases and J by 1 base, with 19 bases between. The CDR3 extends over 17 amino acids. In germline, CDR1 is SGHVS, CDR2 FQNEAQ. Written as DNA, the CDR3 is TGTGCCAGCAGTTTACTTCGGGAGCCGATGTCCTACAATGAGCAGTTCTTC. As protein: CASSLLREPMSYNEQFF.

V and J are TRBV5-1 and TRBJ2-5; D not resolved. TRBJ2-7 explains the end of the DNA better; the J call may be wrong. Germline CDR1 and CDR2: SGHRS and YFSETQ. The CDR3 totals 15 residues. The CDR3 DNA reads TGCGCCAGCAGCTTGGAAGACGGATCCTCGTACGAGCAGTACTTC. Translated: CASSLEDGSSYEQYF.

Only a few counts were recorded for this clonotype. V is TRBV11-2 and J is TRBJ2-4, with a weak D call TRBD2 (6 bases). CDR1 and CDR2 from the germline V gene are SGHAT and FQNNGV. This CDR3 is 18 amino acids long. V was shortened by 3 bases and J by 1 base, with 19 bases between the two germline ends. CDR3 amino acids: CASSFNLDGSAAKNIQYF. CDR3 DNA: TGTGCCAGCAGCTTCAATTTGGACGGGAGTGCCGCCAAAAACATTCAGTACTTC.

The chain couples TRBV29-1 to TRBJ2-5; 7 nucleotides line up with TRBD1. CDR3 length equals 15 residues. From germline, CDR1 is SQVTM and CDR2 ANQGSEA. Germline trimming cut 0 bases from V and 9 bases from J; bases unmatched to any gene: 13. CDR3 DNA: TGCAGCGTTGAAGATCTCGGGACAGCCCTGGAGGCCCAGTACTTC. It yields the protein CSVEDLGTALEAQYF.

This clonotype came up a few times. The chain carries TRBV27 and TRBJ2-2; D is perhaps TRBD1 (6 bases). CDR1 is MNHEY, CDR2 SMNVEV, per germline (reference sequence). The V and J ends lost 3 bases and 4 bases respectively, with 12 bases between them. This CDR3 contains 15 residues. CDR3 nucleotide sequence: TGTGCCAGCAGTTTGTGGCAGGGGACCACCGGGGAGCTGTTTTTT. Residues: CASSLWQGTTGELFF.

This clonotype showed up just a few times. The J gene is TRBJ2-7, the V gene TRBV3-1; TRBD1 matches 8 bases. The CDR3 is made up of 15 amino acids. Germline loops: CDR1 LGHDT, CDR2 YNNKEL (reference sequence). Unmatched junction bases numbered 5, after V lost 4 bases and J lost 0 bases. CDR3 coding DNA: TGTGCCAGCAGCCGGGACAGGCTATCCTCCTACGAGCAGTACTTC. Translated: CASSRDRLSSYEQYF.

This clonotype was observed a few times. The chain links TRBV6-2 or TRBV6-3 to TRBJ2-3; TRBD2 matches at 11 bases. V dropped 4 bases and J dropped 5; count of bases not matched to a gene: 5. The germline gives CDR1 MNHEY, CDR2 SVGEGT. The CDR3 sequence is 15 residues long. CDR3 sequence: CASSSRLAGIDTQYF. Here the CDR3 DNA reads TGTGCCAGCAGTTCCAGACTAGCGGGAATAGATACGCAGTATTTT.

V is TRBV29-1 and J is TRBJ2-2; a weak D match, TRBD1 (6 bases). CDR1 is SQVTM and CDR2 is ANQGSEA in the germline V gene. The germline V and J ends were trimmed by 7 bases and 0 bases, with 21 bases remaining between them. This CDR3 has 17 amino acids. CDR3 residues: CSATISDSASNTGELFF. DNA for the CDR3: TGCAGCGCTACAATCTCGGACAGCGCGTCGAACACCGGGGAGCTGTTTTTT.

The chain combines TRBV18 with TRBJ2-7; no reliable D call. V shed 2 bases and J shed 0 bases, with 5 bases lying between them. CDR3 size: 13 residues. Germline CDR1 is KGHSH and CDR2 is LQKENI. The CDR3 nucleotides are TGTGCCAGCTCACCAAAGGCCTCCTACGAGCAGTACTTC. This translates into CASSPKASYEQYF.

The V call is TRBV3-1, the J call TRBJ1-1; 8 bases are a match to TRBD1. Germline values: CDR1 LGHDT, CDR2 YNNKEL (reference sequence). CDR3 length: 16 amino acids. V shed 4 bases and J 2 bases; nucleotides not matched to a gene: 9. The CDR3: CASSRRTTGVNTEAFF. The CDR3 bases are TGTGCCAGCAGCCGTAGAACGACAGGGGTAAACACTGAAGCTTTCTTT.